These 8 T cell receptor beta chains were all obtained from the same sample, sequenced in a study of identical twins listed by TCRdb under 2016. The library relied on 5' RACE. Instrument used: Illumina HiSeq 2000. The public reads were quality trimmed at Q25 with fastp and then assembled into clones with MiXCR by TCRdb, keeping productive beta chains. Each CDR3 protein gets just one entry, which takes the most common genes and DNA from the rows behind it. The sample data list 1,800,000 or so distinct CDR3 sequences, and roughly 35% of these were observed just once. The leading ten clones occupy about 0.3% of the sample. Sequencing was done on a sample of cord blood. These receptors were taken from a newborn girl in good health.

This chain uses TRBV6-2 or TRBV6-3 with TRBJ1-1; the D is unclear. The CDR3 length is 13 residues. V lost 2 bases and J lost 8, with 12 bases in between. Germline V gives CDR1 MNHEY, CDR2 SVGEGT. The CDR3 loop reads CASSYPAMLEAFF. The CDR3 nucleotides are TGTGCCAGCAGTTACCCCGCGATGCTAGAAGCTTTCTTT.

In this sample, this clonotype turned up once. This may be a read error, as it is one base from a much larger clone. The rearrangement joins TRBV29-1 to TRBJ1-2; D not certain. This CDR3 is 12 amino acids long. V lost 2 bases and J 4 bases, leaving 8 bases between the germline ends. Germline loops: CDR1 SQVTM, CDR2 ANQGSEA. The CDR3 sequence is CSVERQTYGYTF. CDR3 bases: TGCAGCGTTGAAAGGCAGACCTATGGCTACACCTTC.

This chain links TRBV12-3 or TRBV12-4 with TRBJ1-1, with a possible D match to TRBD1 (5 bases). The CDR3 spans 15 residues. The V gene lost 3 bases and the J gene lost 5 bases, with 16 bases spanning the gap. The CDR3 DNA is TGTGCCAGCAGTTTGGCCGCTCCAGGGTTGACTGAAGCTTTCTTT. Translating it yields CASSLAAPGLTEAFF.

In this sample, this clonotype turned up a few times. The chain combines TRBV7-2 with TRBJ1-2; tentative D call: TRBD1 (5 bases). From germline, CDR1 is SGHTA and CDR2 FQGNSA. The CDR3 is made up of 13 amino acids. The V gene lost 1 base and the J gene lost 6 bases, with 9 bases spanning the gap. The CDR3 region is CASSLDWGNGYTF. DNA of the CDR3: TGTGCCAGCAGCTTAGATTGGGGGAATGGCTACACCTTC.

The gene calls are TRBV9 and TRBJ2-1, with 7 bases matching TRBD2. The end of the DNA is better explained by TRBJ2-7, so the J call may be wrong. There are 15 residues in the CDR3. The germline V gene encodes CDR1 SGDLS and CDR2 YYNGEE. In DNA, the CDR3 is TGTGCCAGCAGTGCTAGCGGCTTCTCCTACAATGAGCAGTACTTC. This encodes CASSASGFSYNEQYF.

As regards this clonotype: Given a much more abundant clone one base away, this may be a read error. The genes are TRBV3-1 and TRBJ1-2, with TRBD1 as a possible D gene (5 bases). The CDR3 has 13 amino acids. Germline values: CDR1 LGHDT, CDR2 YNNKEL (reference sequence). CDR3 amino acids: CASSQGQPYDYTF. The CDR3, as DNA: TGTGCCAGCAGCCAAGGACAGCCCTATGACTACACCTTC.

As DNA, the CDR3 is TGTGCCAGCAGCCAAGTCGACAGGGGGCGACTAAACACTGAAGCTTTCTTT. Residues: CASSQVDRGRLNTEAFF. V is TRBV3-1 and J is TRBJ1-1; 10 bases agree with TRBD1. The CDR3 extends over 17 amino acids. Trimming at V came to 1 base and at J to 2 bases, leaving 7 bases not matched to a gene. The V gene's germline CDR1 is LGHDT and CDR2 YNNKEL (reference sequence). The full variable domain, its missing parts supplied by reference TRBV3-1 and TRBJ1-1, is DTAVSQTPKYLVTQMGNDKSIKCEQNLGHDTMYWYKQDSKKFLKIMFSYNNKELIINETVPNRFSPKSPDKAHLNLHINSLELGDSAVYFCASSQVDRGRLNTEAFFGQGTRLTVV.

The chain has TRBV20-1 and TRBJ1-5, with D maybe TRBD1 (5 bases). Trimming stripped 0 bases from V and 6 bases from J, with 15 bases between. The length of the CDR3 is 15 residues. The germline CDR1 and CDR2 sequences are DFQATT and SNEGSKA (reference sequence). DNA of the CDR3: TGCAGTGCTAGAGATAACAGACAGTCCGGTCAGCCCCAGCATTTT. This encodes CSARDNRQSGQPQHF.